Listed here are 23 T cell receptor beta chains from one sample, sequenced in a study of T cells in Graves' hyperthyroidism and ophthalmopathy (dated by TCRdb to the late 2010s). Library creation used multiplex PCR. The sample was run on an Illumina HiSeq 2000. The TCR beta CDR3 regions were amplified from the RNA transcripts. The TCR CDR3 was subjected to a first round of RT-PCR using the HTBI primer set and the Qiagen OneStep RT-PCR kit. The raw public data were reprocessed by TCRdb itself: fastp quality trimming at Q25, MiXCR clonotype calling, in-frame beta chains only. Under each unique CDR3 protein, matching rows form one entry showing the most common genes and DNA. Recorded for this sample are about 480,000 distinct CDR3 sequences; 20% to 25% of them occurred a single time. Clones ranked in the top ten supply approximately 49% of the sample. Sequenced: blood. These receptors all stem from a woman in her 70s with Graves' ophthalmopathy.

On this clonotype: The germline gene is not matched at one end of the junction; a read error may be the cause. The CDR3 spells CATDQVPSYKQYF. The CDR3 bases are TGCGCCACGGACCAGGTACCCTCCTACAAGCAGTACTTC. The chain has TRBV10-1 and TRBJ2-7; D gene unclear. The CDR3 is 13 residues long. Germline V gene lookup returns CDR1 WNHNN and CDR2 SYGVQD (reference sequence).

This clonotype was seen many times. The chain is built from TRBV12-3 or TRBV12-4 and TRBJ2-5; 12 bases are shared with TRBD1. V trimming: 5 bases; J trimming: 5 bases; junction bases outside the gene matches: 3. CDR3 length: 14 amino acids. DNA of the CDR3: TGTGCCAGCAGTGGGACAGGGGGCGCCGAGACCCAGTACTTC. Its protein product is CASSGTGGAETQYF.

This clonotype was counted between two and nine times. The CDR3 nucleotides are TGTGCCAGCAGTTACCTAGCGGGAGTTAGTGAGACCCAGTACTTC. Translation gives CASSYLAGVSETQYF. V and J are TRBV6-5 and TRBJ2-5; 10 bases are shared with TRBD2. CDR1 and CDR2 from the germline V gene are MNHEY and SVGAGI. Trimming removed 2 bases from V and 5 bases from J; junction bases left unmatched: 5. This CDR3 is built from 15 residues.

This clonotype was recorded many times. CDR3 DNA sequence: TGTGCCAGCAGTGAAGGGGCAGACAATGAGCAGTTCTTC. Translating gives CASSEGADNEQFF. The chain couples TRBV2 to TRBJ2-1; no definite D call. CDR3 length equals 13 residues. CDR1 is SNHLY and CDR2 is FYNNEI in the germline V gene. Between the trimmed V and J ends, which lost 1 base and 5 bases, there was a span of 6 bases.

This clonotype showed up many times. DNA of the CDR3: TGTGCCAGCAGAGGACAGGGGATGTTCCACGAGCAGTACTTC. Translation: CASRGQGMFHEQYF. The chain employs TRBV6-1 and TRBJ2-7, with 9 bases matching TRBD1. Per the germline V gene, CDR1 is MNHNS and CDR2 is SASEGT. V gave up 6 bases and J gave up 5 bases; unmatched junction bases: 8. The CDR3 contains 14 residues.

This clonotype was counted a few times. The DNA of the CDR3 is TGTGCCACTCACACCGGGGGGCACTACGAGCAGTACTTC. It translates to CATHTGGHYEQYF. V gene TRBV24-1 combines with J gene TRBJ2-7; weak D call: TRBD2 (7 bases). Germline lookup yields CDR1 KGHDR and CDR2 SFDVKD. The CDR3 spans 13 residues. V was cut by 10 bases and J by 3 bases, with 15 bases left in between.

The chain links TRBV6-1 to TRBJ2-7; 7 bases align to TRBD2. The CDR3 loop spans 14 amino acids. V lost 5 bases to trimming and J lost 2 bases; unmatched junction nucleotides: 6. Germline V CDR1 and CDR2: MNHNS, SASEGT. The CDR3 nucleotides read TGTGCCAGCAGTAGGGCGGGAGCCACCTACGAGCAGTACTTC. Encoded protein: CASSRAGATYEQYF.

The chain combines TRBV27 with TRBJ2-2, with TRBD1 as a possible D gene (6 bases). CDR3 size: 15 residues. The germline gives CDR1 MNHEY, CDR2 SMNVEV (reference sequence). V shed 3 bases and J shed 6 bases, with 14 bases lying between them. The CDR3: CASSLAGAGSGELFF. The CDR3 coding sequence is TGTGCCAGCAGTTTGGCAGGGGCTGGGTCCGGGGAGCTGTTTTTT.

This clonotype has only a few counts. This chain uses TRBV5-1 with TRBJ1-1, with 9 bases matching TRBD1. CDR1 is SGHRS, CDR2 YFSETQ, per germline. The CDR3 has 15 amino acids. The J segment lost 3 bases and the V segment lost 3 bases, leaving 6 bases of the junction unmatched. The CDR3 sequence: CASSSEDRGDTEAFF. The CDR3 region has the DNA TGCGCCAGCAGCTCGGAAGACAGGGGGGACACTGAAGCTTTCTTT.

This clonotype was counted many times. V is TRBV3-1 and J is TRBJ1-3; TRBD1 might be the D (6 bases). Germline assignment: CDR1 LGHDT and CDR2 YNNKEL (reference sequence). CDR3 size: 17 residues. The V end lost 0 bases, the J end lost 5 bases, and 17 bases lay between the germline ends. DNA for the CDR3: TGTGCCAGCAGCCAAGAGTTATCGGACAGACTTCGAAACACCATATATTTT. It specifies CASSQELSDRLRNTIYF.

The chain employs TRBV28 and TRBJ2-2; tentative D call: TRBD1 (6 bases). The CDR3 runs to 14 residues. In germline, CDR1 is MDHEN, CDR2 SYDVKM. Between the trimmed V and J ends, which lost 6 bases and 7 bases, there was a span of 15 bases. This CDR3 reads CASSPRGWGGELFF. The CDR3, as DNA: TGTGCCAGCAGCCCTAGGGGGTGGGGCGGGGAGCTGTTTTTT.

This clonotype occurred many times. The J gene is TRBJ2-7, the V gene TRBV2; 13 bases map to TRBD2. Looked up from germline, CDR1 is SNHLY and CDR2 is FYNNEI. This CDR3 comprises 15 residues. Trimming at V came to 4 bases and at J to 4 bases, leaving 4 bases not matched to a gene. The CDR3 loop reads CASSATSGRNYEQYF. The CDR3 nucleotides read TGTGCCAGCAGTGCGACTAGCGGGAGGAATTACGAGCAGTACTTC.

The chain combines TRBV5-1 with TRBJ2-1; the D is unclear. Deletions cut 4 bases from V and 1 base from J, with 12 bases between. This CDR3 has 15 amino acids. Germline V gives CDR1 SGHRS, CDR2 YFSETQ. The CDR3 loop reads CASSHDTGSYNEQFF. DNA for the CDR3: TGCGCCAGCAGCCACGACACCGGATCCTACAATGAGCAGTTCTTC.

The rearrangement links TRBV14 to TRBJ1-2; the D is unclear. Between the trimmed V and J ends, which lost 1 base and 8 bases, there was a span of 11 bases. The CDR3 loop spans 13 amino acids. Germline V gene data show CDR1 as SGHDN and CDR2 as FVKESK. CDR3 nucleotide sequence: TGTGCCAGCAGCCAAGTGTCCTCACTCGGCTACACCTTC. Protein product: CASSQVSSLGYTF. Using reference TRBV14 and TRBJ1-2 for the parts outside the CDR3, the full variable domain is EAGVTQFPSHSVIEKGQTVTLRCDPISGHDNLYWYRRVMGKEIKFLLHFVKESKQDESGMPNNRFLAERTGGTYSTLKVQPAELEDSGVYFCASSQVSSLGYTFGSGTRLTVV.

The sample holds many counts of this clonotype. V and J are TRBV18 and TRBJ2-3; D gene uncertain. CDR1 KGHSH and CDR2 LQKENI come from the germline V gene. The CDR3 is made up of 11 amino acids. The ends were cut back, 4 bases at V and 4 bases at J, with 3 bases in the middle. The CDR3 reads CASSQSDTQYF. CDR3 coding DNA: TGTGCCAGCTCACAATCAGATACGCAGTATTTT.

The genes are TRBV19 and TRBJ2-2; no reliable D call. The germline V and J ends were trimmed by 11 bases and 5 bases, with 15 bases remaining between them. The CDR3 runs 13 residues. Germline CDR1 LNHDA, CDR2 SQIVND (reference sequence). The DNA of the CDR3 is TGTGCCTATCAAGGGATTAGGACCGGGGAGCTGTTTTTT. This gives the protein CAYQGIRTGELFF.

The V gene is TRBV5-5, the J gene TRBJ2-5; D may be TRBD1 (5 bases). Germline V gene sequence: CDR1 SGHKS, CDR2 YYEKEE (reference sequence). Trimming removed 0 bases from V and 4 bases from J, with 10 bases in between. This CDR3 is 14 amino acids long. The CDR3 spells CASSLVQGGETQYF. CDR3 nucleotide sequence: TGTGCCAGCAGCTTGGTGCAGGGTGGAGAGACCCAGTACTTC.

This sequence joins TRBV20-1 and TRBJ1-2, with 8 nucleotides matching TRBD1. The V and J ends lost 7 bases and 3 bases, in that order; junction bases with no gene match: 16. The CDR3 has 16 residues. Per the germline V gene, CDR1 is DFQATT and CDR2 is SNEGSKA (reference sequence). CDR3 coding DNA: TGCAGTGTTCCTACCCCGGGACAGGCCATTTACTATGGCTACACCTTC. It yields the protein CSVPTPGQAIYYGYTF.

This clonotype was seen a single time. The J gene is TRBJ1-1, the V gene TRBV30; the match to TRBD1 covers 7 bases. Germline CDR1 reads GTSNPN; CDR2 reads SVGIG (reference sequence). The CDR3 totals 15 residues. V was pared by 0 bases and J by 5 bases, with 9 bases of the junction left unmatched. The CDR3 loop is CAWSVQGIRETEAFF. For the CDR3, the DNA is TGTGCCTGGAGTGTACAGGGGATACGAGAGACTGAAGCTTTCTTT. Full variable domain (remainder filled in from reference TRBV30 and TRBJ1-1): SQTIHQWPATLVQPVGSPLSLECTVEGTSNPNLYWYRQAAGRGLQLLFYSVGIGQISSEVPQNLSASRPQDRQFILSSKKLLLSDSGFYLCAWSVQGIRETEAFFGQGTRLTVV.

This clonotype was counted at least ten times. In DNA, the CDR3 is TGTGCCAGCAGTCCTCAAGCGGGAGGTACGCAGTATTTT. It encodes CASSPQAGGTQYF. The chain uses TRBV28 and TRBJ2-3; 9 nucleotides line up with TRBD2. After removal of 5 bases from V and 8 bases from J, the junction contained 5 bases not matched to a gene. The CDR3 is 13 residues long. Germline CDR1 is MDHEN and CDR2 is SYDVKM.

The chain joins TRBV9 to TRBJ2-1; 9 nucleotides align to TRBD2. Germline assignment: CDR1 SGDLS and CDR2 YYNGEE. There are 15 residues in the CDR3. J gave up 4 bases and V 6 bases, and 8 bases lay outside the gene matches. The CDR3 region has the DNA TGTGCCAGCACCTCTTCTAGCGGGATTTACAATGAGCAGTTCTTC. Translation gives CASTSSSGIYNEQFF.

This clonotype was picked up a small number of times. The chain links TRBV5-1 to TRBJ2-2; TRBD2 agrees at 8 bases. V trimming: 2 bases; J trimming: 6 bases; junction bases outside the gene matches: 6. The germline V gene encodes CDR1 SGHRS and CDR2 YFSETQ. This CDR3 has 15 amino acids. CDR3 nucleotides: TGCGCCAGCAGCTTCGCGAGCGGGAGTCCCGGGGAGCTGTTTTTT. This translates into CASSFASGSPGELFF.

V usage is TRBV7-9 and J usage is TRBJ2-2; 9 nucleotides line up with TRBD2. J gave up 5 bases and V 7 bases, and 11 bases lay outside the gene matches. The CDR3 is 16 amino acids. Germline-derived CDR1 and CDR2 are SEHNR and FQNEAQ (reference sequence). The CDR3 spells CASTSSGTVVTGELFF. CDR3 bases: TGTGCCAGCACCTCTAGCGGGACAGTCGTAACCGGGGAGCTGTTTTTT.